The entry that follows covers one T cell receptor (beta chain) sequence. V was cut by 4 bases and J by 0 bases, with 6 bases left in between. The CDR3 runs 13 residues. Germline values: CDR1 SNHLY, CDR2 FYNNEI. The data were taken from a study of blood T cell repertoires in COVID-19. As for the study in general: Researchers got acute and convalescent COVID-19 samples from the United States, Italy and Spain. PBMCs, B-cell-depleted T cells, or T cells provided the cDNA or gDNA that made up the material.

Original methodology: Nucleated cell counts were estimated from reference gene primer amplification. The repertoire was sequenced with immunoSEQ multiplex PCR; TCRdb's copy has only in-frame clones and lacks some. The V and J calls and clone size come from that table; D and trimming were worked out from the DNA. This sample has about 150,000 clones, with more than 60% found just once. Input material: peripheral blood. This receptor was taken from a man aged 50-60 years with acute or convalescent COVID-19. V gene TRBV2 combines with J gene TRBJ1-1; D ambiguous. As DNA, the CDR3 is TGTGCCAGCAGTGCACTCATGAACACTGAAGCTTTCTTT. Residues: CASSALMNTEAFF.